Below are 6 T cell receptor beta chains sequenced from a single sample in a study of response to subunit inactivated influenza vaccine. TCRdb redid the calling of the RT-PCR reads with MiXCR, one entry per CDR3 protein. Of about 780,000 distinct CDR3 sequences listed, approximately 17% are singletons. The sample was PBMCs from blood, taken less than 6 days after vaccination. Source of these receptors: a man aged 45-65 years who received an inactivated influenza vaccine.

This clonotype occurred a few times. V is TRBV7-2 and J is TRBJ1-1; unclear D gene. Germline V gene sequence: CDR1 SGHTA, CDR2 FQGNSA. V dropped 2 bases and J dropped 4 bases, with 11 bases sitting between them. The CDR3 covers 14 residues. The CDR3: CASSLTGSSTEAFF. The CDR3 nucleotides read TGTGCCAGCAGCTTAACCGGGAGCAGCACTGAAGCTTTCTTT.

This clonotype appeared many times. This chain links TRBV6-2 or TRBV6-3 with TRBJ1-5; a possible D gene is TRBD1 (6 bases). The CDR3 length is 17 residues. V was pared by 0 bases and J by 4 bases, with 16 bases between. Germline values: CDR1 MNHEY, CDR2 SVGEGT. The CDR3: CASSYSFGQRRNQPQHF. CDR3 sequence (DNA): TGTGCCAGCAGTTACTCGTTTGGACAGCGACGAAATCAGCCCCAGCATTTT.

The V gene is TRBV12-3 or TRBV12-4, the J gene TRBJ2-7, with D tentatively TRBD1 (5 bases). This CDR3 region has 13 residues. V gave up 8 bases and J gave up 3 bases, with 14 bases separating them. The CDR3 sequence: CASQRGSLYEQYF. CDR3 DNA sequence: TGTGCCAGCCAAAGGGGTTCACTCTACGAGCAGTACTTC.

This clonotype was counted between two and nine times. The chain employs TRBV7-2 and TRBJ1-5; D possibly corresponds to TRBD1 (5 bases). The CDR3 runs to 14 residues. Germline CDR1 is SGHTA and CDR2 is FQGNSA. V lost 4 bases, J lost 0 bases, and 7 bases lay in between. The CDR3 is CASSSRDSNQPQHF. The CDR3 nucleotides are TGTGCCAGCAGCTCCAGGGATAGCAATCAGCCCCAGCATTTT.

This clonotype was picked up a small number of times. V and J are TRBV2 and TRBJ2-5; D not resolved. The CDR3 contains 14 residues. The germline V and J ends were trimmed by 3 bases and 1 base, with 9 bases remaining between them. From germline, CDR1 is SNHLY and CDR2 FYNNEI. The DNA for the CDR3 is TGTGCCAGCAGTGACCAACTGTCCCAAGAGACCCAGTACTTC. This codes for CASSDQLSQETQYF.

This clonotype has a count of ten or more. V gene TRBV11-2 combines with J gene TRBJ2-1; 11 positions agree with TRBD2. In germline, CDR1 is SGHAT, CDR2 FQNNGV. V dropped 7 bases and J dropped 7; count of bases not matched to a gene: 18. The CDR3 is 18 residues long. Written as DNA, the CDR3 is TGTGCCAGCACCTACAAGGGCTCACTAGCGGGGGTATGGAATGAGCAGTTCTTC. Its translation is CASTYKGSLAGVWNEQFF. The full variable domain, completed using reference TRBV11-2 and TRBJ2-1, is EAGVAQSPRYKIIEKRQSVAFWCNPISGHATLYWYQQILGQGPKLLIQFQNNGVVDDSQLPKDRFSAERLKGVDSTLKIQPAKLEDSAVYLCASTYKGSLAGVWNEQFFGPGTRLTVL.